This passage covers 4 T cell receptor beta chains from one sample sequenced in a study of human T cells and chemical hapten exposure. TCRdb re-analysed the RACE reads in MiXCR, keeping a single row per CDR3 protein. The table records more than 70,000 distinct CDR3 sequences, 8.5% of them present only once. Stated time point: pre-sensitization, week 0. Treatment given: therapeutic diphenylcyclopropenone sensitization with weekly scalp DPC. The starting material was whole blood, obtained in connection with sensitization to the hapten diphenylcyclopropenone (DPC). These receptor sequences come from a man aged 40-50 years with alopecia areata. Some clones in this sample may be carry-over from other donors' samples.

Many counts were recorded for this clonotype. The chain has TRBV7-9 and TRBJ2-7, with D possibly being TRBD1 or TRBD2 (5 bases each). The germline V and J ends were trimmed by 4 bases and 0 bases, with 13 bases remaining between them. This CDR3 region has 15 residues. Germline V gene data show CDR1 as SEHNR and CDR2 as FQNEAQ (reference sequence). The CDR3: CASSSFGAASYEQYF. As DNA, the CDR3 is TGTGCCAGCAGCTCATTCGGGGCGGCCTCCTACGAGCAGTACTTC. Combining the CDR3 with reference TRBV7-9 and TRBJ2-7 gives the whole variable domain DTGVSQNPRHKITKRGQNVTFRCDPISEHNRLYWYRQTLGQGPEFLTYFQNEAQLEKSRLLSDRFSAERPKGSFSTLEIQRTEQGDSAMYLCASSSFGAASYEQYFGPGTRLTVT.

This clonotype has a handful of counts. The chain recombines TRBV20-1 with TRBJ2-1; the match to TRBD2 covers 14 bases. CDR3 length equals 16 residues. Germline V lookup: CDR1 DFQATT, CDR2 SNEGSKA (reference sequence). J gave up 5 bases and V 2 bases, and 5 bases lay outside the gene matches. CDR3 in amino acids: CSARLGLAGDNNEQFF. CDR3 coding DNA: TGCAGTGCTAGATTGGGACTAGCGGGAGACAACAATGAGCAGTTCTTC.

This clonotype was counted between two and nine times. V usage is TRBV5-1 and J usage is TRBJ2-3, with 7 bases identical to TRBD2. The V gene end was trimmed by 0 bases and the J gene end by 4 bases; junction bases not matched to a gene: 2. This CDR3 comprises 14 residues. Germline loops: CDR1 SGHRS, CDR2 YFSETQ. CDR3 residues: CASSLGLASDTQYF. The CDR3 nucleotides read TGCGCCAGCAGCTTGGGACTAGCATCAGATACGCAGTATTTT.

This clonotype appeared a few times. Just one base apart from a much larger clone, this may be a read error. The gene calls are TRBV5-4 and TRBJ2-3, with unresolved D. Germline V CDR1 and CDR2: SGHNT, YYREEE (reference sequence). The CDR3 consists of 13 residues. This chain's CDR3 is CVSSLAGPDTQYF. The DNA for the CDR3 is TGTGTCAGCAGCTTGGCCGGCCCAGATACGCAGTATTTT.